Reported below is one TCR beta chain. As yet, its antigen is unknown. Pooling covered second doses at about 4 or about 12 weeks. Sequencing was performed with immunoSEQ multiplex PCR; in TCRdb, only in-frame clones are kept and a portion is missing. The sample yields tens of thousands of clones, roughly 87% seen once. V lost 1 base and J lost 3, with 20 bases in between. The germline CDR1 and CDR2 sequences are SGHRS and YFSETQ. The CDR3 is 18 residues long. The sample originates from a study of T cell responses to AZD1222 COVID-19 vaccine. General observations from the study: Per reports, nearly half of all spike-specific TCRs target regions that are unmutated in variants. The breadth and depth of Spike-specific TCRs increased once two AZD1222 doses had been given. Donors were mostly white British, more females; clonal diversity possibly underestimated.

V usage is TRBV5-1 and J usage is TRBJ1-5, with D possibly TRBD1 on 6 matching bases. This clonotype originated in an adult who received the AZD1222 COVID-19 vaccine. The sequences come from peripheral blood, collected 28 days after the second AZD1222 dose. CDR3 sequence reads: CASSLKDSGKHNNQPQHF. The DNA of the CDR3 is TGCGCCAGCAGCTTGAAGGACAGCGGTAAGCATAACAATCAGCCCCAGCATTTT.